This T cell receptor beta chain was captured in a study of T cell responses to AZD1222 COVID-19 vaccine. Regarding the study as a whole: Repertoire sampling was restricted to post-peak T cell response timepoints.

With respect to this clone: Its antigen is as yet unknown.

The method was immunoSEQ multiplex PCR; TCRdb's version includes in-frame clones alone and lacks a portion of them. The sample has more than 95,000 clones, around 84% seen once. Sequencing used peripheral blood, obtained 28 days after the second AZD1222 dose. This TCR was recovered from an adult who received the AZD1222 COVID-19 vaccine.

Written as DNA, the CDR3 is TGTGCCAGCAGCGCAGGGTATAATTCACCCCTCCACTTT. Encoded protein: CASSAGYNSPLHF. V gene TRBV7-8 combines with J gene TRBJ1-6; D is perhaps TRBD1 (5 bases). The germline V gene encodes CDR1 SGHVS and CDR2 FQNEAQ. Trimming removed 5 bases from V and 4 bases from J, with 6 bases in between. The CDR3 has 13 residues.